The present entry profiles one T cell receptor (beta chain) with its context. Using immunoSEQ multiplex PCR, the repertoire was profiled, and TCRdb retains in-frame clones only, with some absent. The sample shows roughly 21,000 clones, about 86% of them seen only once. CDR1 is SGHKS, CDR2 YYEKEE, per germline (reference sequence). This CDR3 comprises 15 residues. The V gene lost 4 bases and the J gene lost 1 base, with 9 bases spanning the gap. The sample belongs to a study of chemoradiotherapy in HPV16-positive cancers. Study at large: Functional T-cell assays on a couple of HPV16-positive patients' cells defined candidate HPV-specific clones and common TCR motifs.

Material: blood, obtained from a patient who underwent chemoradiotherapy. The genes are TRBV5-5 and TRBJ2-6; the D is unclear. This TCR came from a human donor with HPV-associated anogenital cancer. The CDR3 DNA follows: TGTGCCAGCAGCCAAGTATCATCTGGGGCCAACGTCCTGACTTTC. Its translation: CASSQVSSGANVLTF.